This TCR beta chain stems from a study of regulatory T cells in long-lasting Graves disease. Study-level results: The small sample size may have reduced accuracy.

Worth noting for this clonotype: Antigen: not known.

This CDR3 has 16 amino acids. Germline V gene sequence: CDR1 MNHEY, CDR2 SMNVEV (reference sequence). The V end lost 1 base, the J end lost 3 bases, and 12 bases lay between the germline ends. Time point indicated: newly diagnosed GD, antithyroid drugs for less than 3 months. The TCR library used RNA extracted from PBMCs. Building of the TCR beta libraries involved iRepertoire HTBI primers and Arm-PCR of CDR3 regions. TCRdb called the multiplex PCR reads again in MiXCR, with one record for every CDR3 protein. The sample lists some 200,000 distinct CDR3 sequences; about 19% were seen once. The sample was also reused in another study, on T cells in Graves' hyperthyroidism and ophthalmopathy. That report adds: Blood also contained most expanded thyroid clonotypes above 0.001.

The starting material was peripheral blood mononuclear cells (PBMCs), obtained at new diagnosis, from a patient treated with antithyroid drugs. The TCR sequence derives from a woman younger than 45 with Graves disease. This rearrangement joins TRBV27 to TRBJ2-2, with a possible D match to TRBD2 (6 bases). The CDR3 sequence: CASSLYGSVDTGELFF. DNA for the CDR3: TGTGCCAGCAGTTTATACGGGAGTGTCGACACCGGGGAGCTGTTTTTT.